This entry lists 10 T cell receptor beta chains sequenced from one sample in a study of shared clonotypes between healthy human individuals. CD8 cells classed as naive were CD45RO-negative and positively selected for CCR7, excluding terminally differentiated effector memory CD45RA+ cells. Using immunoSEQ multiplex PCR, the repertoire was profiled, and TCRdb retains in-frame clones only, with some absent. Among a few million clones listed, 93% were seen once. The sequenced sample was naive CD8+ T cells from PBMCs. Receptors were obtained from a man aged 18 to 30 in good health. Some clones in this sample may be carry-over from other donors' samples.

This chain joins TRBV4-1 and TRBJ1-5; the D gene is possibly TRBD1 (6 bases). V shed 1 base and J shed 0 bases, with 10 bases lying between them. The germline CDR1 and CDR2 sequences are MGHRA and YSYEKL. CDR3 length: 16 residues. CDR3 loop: CASSQVGGNSNQPQHF. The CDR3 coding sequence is TGCGCCAGCAGCCAAGTGGGGGGCAATAGCAATCAGCCCCAGCATTTT.

The CDR3 protein is CSARDPEQFF. The CDR3 DNA reads as TGCAGTGCTAGAGACCCTGAGCAGTTCTTC. The chain has TRBV20-1 and TRBJ2-1; D call uncertain. The germline V gene encodes CDR1 DFQATT and CDR2 SNEGSKA (reference sequence). The CDR3 contains 10 residues. Trimming removed 0 bases from V and 9 bases from J, with 3 bases in between.

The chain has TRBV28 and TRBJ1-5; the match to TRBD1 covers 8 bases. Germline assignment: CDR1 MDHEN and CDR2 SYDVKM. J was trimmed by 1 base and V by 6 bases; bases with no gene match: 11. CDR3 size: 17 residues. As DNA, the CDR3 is TGTGCCAGCAGCCCCCCCCTGACAGGGGTGAGCAATCAGCCCCAGCATTTT. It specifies CASSPPLTGVSNQPQHF.

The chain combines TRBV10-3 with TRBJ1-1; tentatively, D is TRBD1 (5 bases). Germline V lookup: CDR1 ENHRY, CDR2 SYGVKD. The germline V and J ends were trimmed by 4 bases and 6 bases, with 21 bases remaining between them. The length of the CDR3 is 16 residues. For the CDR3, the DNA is TGTGCCATCAGTGCCTTCGAGGGCAGGGCGGGCCCTGAAGCTTTCTTT. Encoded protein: CAISAFEGRAGPEAFF.

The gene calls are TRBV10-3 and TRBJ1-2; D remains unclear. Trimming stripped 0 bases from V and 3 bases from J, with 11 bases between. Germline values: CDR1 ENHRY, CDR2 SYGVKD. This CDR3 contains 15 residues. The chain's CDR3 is CAISESDGVYYGYTF. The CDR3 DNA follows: TGTGCCATCAGTGAGTCGGACGGCGTTTACTATGGCTACACCTTC.

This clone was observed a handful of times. CDR3 protein: CASSHHLNTEAFF. The CDR3 coding sequence is TGCGCCAGCAGCCACCACCTGAACACTGAAGCTTTCTTT. The V call is TRBV4-1, the J call TRBJ1-1; D unclear. Germline CDR1 reads MGHRA; CDR2 reads YSYEKL. V dropped 3 bases and J dropped 0 bases, with 5 bases sitting between them. The CDR3 is 13 amino acids.

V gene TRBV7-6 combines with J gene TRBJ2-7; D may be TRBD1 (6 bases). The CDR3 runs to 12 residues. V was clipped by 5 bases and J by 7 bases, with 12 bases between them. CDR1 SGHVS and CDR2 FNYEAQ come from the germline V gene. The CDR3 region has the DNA TGTGCCAGCAGCCCAAGAGGGGGAGAGCAGTACTTC. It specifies CASSPRGGEQYF.

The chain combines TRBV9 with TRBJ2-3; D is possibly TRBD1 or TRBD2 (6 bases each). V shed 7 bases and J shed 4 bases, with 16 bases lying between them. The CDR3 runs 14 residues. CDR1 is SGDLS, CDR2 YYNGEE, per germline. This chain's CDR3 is CASGGRGRSDTQYF. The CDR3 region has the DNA TGTGCCAGCGGAGGAAGGGGGAGGTCAGATACGCAGTATTTT.

The CDR3 region has the DNA TGCAGCGTCCGGACAGGGGGTTTCTCCGAGCAGTACTTC. Translating gives CSVRTGGFSEQYF. The chain is built from TRBV29-1 and TRBJ2-7; 10 nucleotides match TRBD1. The germline V gene encodes CDR1 SQVTM and CDR2 ANQGSEA. J gave up 6 bases and V 6 bases, and 8 bases lay outside the gene matches. This CDR3 spans 13 amino acids.

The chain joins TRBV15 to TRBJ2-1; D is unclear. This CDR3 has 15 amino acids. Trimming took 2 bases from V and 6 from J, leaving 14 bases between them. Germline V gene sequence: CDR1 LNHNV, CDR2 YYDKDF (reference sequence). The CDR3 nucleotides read TGTGCCACCAGCAGAACATTGGGGTACGGCAATGAGCAGTTCTTC. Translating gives CATSRTLGYGNEQFF.